This T cell receptor (beta chain) came from a study of blood T cell repertoires in COVID-19. Study summary: Italy, Spain and the United States were the sources of the convalescent and acute COVID-19 samples.

V was pared by 8 bases and J by 1 base, with 15 bases between. This CDR3 is built from 15 residues. Germline V gene sequence: CDR1 MNHEY, CDR2 SVGAGI. Authors' methods: Amplification of reference gene primers was used by the study to estimate nucleated cell counts. TCRdb's table, derived via immunoSEQ multiplex PCR, lists solely in-frame clones and lacks some. The DNA gave D and trimming, while V, J and clone size come from that table. Here the sample spans a few hundred thousand clones, approximately 91% being singletons. Material for sequencing was peripheral blood. The clonotype comes from a human donor in a cohort sampled during active COVID-19. The V and J genes are TRBV6-5 and TRBJ1-5; TRBD1 might be the D (5 bases). The DNA for the CDR3 is TGTGCCAGCCGGGGGGACCGACGAAGCAATCAGCCCCAGCATTTT. It specifies CASRGDRRSNQPQHF.